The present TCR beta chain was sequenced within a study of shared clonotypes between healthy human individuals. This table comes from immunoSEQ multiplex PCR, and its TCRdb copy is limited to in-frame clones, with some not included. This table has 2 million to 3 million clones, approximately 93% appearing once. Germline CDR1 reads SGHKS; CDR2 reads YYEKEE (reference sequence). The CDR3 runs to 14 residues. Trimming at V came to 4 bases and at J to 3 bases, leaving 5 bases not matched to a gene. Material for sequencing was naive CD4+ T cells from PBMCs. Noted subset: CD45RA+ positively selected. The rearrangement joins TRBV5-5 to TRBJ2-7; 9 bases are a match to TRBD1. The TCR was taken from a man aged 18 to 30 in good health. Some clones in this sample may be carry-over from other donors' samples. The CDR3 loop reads CASSTGQGHYEQYF. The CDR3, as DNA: TGTGCCAGCAGCACAGGACAGGGGCACTACGAGCAGTACTTC.